The source of this T cell receptor beta chain is a study of OX40 agonist ivuxolimab in advanced cancers. In the study overall: Participants, roughly 81% male, averaged roughly 60 years of age, ranging from about 23 to 90.

TCRdb's copy holds only in-frame clones and misses some; the assay was immunoSEQ multiplex PCR. The repertoire holds about 46,000 clones, with roughly 90% as singletons. This TCR was recovered from an adult with an advanced solid tumor such as melanoma, head and neck, liver or kidney cancer. The sample in question was CD4+ or CD8+ T cells sorted from blood, obtained in a trial of the OX40 agonist ivuxolimab.

The CDR3 DNA follows: TGTGCCAGCAGTGAAGTAGGGACCCTCTATGGCTACACCTTC. Encoded protein: CASSEVGTLYGYTF. The chain has TRBV25-1 and TRBJ1-2; tentative D call: TRBD1 (5 bases). The CDR3 extends over 14 amino acids. The V end lost 2 bases, the J end lost 4 bases, and 11 bases lay between the germline ends. Germline lookup yields CDR1 MGHDK and CDR2 SYGVNS.